This is a list of T cell receptor beta chains from one sample in a study of blood T cells in healthy people across ages. TCRdb redid the calling of the 5' RACE reads with MiXCR, one entry per CDR3 protein. This table has about 640,000 distinct CDR3 sequences, 58% appearing once. Sequenced material: blood. The receptors were gathered from a man in his fifties or sixties in good health. The CDR3 runs from the conserved cysteine through the conserved F or W. The D gene is left open where the match is weak. Size is omitted from some rows. Given values are once, few, many or a class for expanded clones.

v_gene	d_gene	j_gene	abundance	CDR3nt	CDR3aa
TRBV15	NA	TRBJ2-5	NA	TGTGCCACCACCGCCGGGGGCGGGCAGACCCAAGAGACCCAGTACTTC	CATTAGGGQTQETQYF
TRBV28	TRBD2	TRBJ2-1	once	TGTGCCAGCACCGCCCCGGGGACTAGCGGATTCAATGAGCAGTTCTTC	CASTAPGTSGFNEQFF
TRBV15	NA	TRBJ2-3	NA	TGTGCCACCAGCAGAGCGGGGGGCATCACAGATACGCAGTATTTT	CATSRAGGITDTQYF
TRBV6-1	TRBD1	TRBJ2-5	few	TGTGCCAGCACCCAGACAGGGGAACGAAGGACCCAGTACTTC	CASTQTGERRTQYF
TRBV6-1	TRBD1	TRBJ1-5	NA	TGTGCCAGCAGGACCCCCGGGACAGGGAGGAATCAGCCCCAGCATTTT	CASRTPGTGRNQPQHF
TRBV5-5	NA	TRBJ2-7	few	TGTGCCAGCAGCTTGGGGACCTTACAGGGAAACTACGAGCAGTACTTC	CASSLGTLQGNYEQYF
TRBV20-1	TRBD1	TRBJ1-6	NA	TGCAGTGCTAGACCCCCGACAGGGAGAGGATCACCCCTCCACTTT	CSARPPTGRGSPLHF
TRBV20-1	NA	TRBJ2-1	few	TGCAGTGCTATGGGTGGGGTTGGGGTGAATGAGCAGTTCTTC	CSAMGGVGVNEQFF
TRBV20-1	TRBD2	TRBJ2-1	NA	TGCAGTGCCCTGGCTAGCGGGGTTGGTACCTACAATGAGCAGTTCTTC	CSALASGVGTYNEQFF
TRBV5-1	NA	TRBJ2-1	NA	TGCGCCAGCGCACGGGACACCCCCAGGGATGAGCAGTTCTTC	CASARDTPRDEQFF
TRBV18	NA	TRBJ1-2	NA	TGTGCCAGCTCACCTGGGCGCATCGGGGGTGGCTACACCTTC	CASSPGRIGGGYTF
TRBV5-1	NA	TRBJ1-1	NA	TGCGCCAGCAGTGCGGGGGGCGTAATCACTGAAGCTTTCTTT	CASSAGGVITEAFF